The 8 T cell receptor beta chains below come from one sample, sequenced in a study of T cells in localized non-small cell lung cancer. TCRdb's copy holds only in-frame clones and misses some; the assay was immunoSEQ multiplex PCR. The table shows 65,000 to 90,000 clones, with around 80% occurring only once. The source material was PBMCs, sampled before any cancer treatment. The source is a man aged 40 to 70 with stage II squamous cell lung carcinoma.

The chain joins TRBV7-9 to TRBJ2-3; 8 bases line up with TRBD2. Per the germline V gene, CDR1 is SEHNR and CDR2 is FQNEAQ (reference sequence). The V segment lost 2 bases and the J segment 4 bases; nucleotides outside the gene matches: 8. CDR3 size: 16 residues. The CDR3 sequence is CASSLSRRGGADTQYF. The DNA of the CDR3 is TGTGCCAGCAGCTTATCCCGCCGGGGGGGCGCAGATACGCAGTATTTT.

The V gene is TRBV30, the J gene TRBJ2-5, with D unclear. V gave up 2 bases and J gave up 1 base, with 14 bases separating them. Germline loops: CDR1 GTSNPN, CDR2 SVGIG (reference sequence). CDR3 length equals 15 residues. The CDR3 region has the DNA TGTGCCTGGAGTAGACACAGCGTGGGCCAAGAGACCCAGTACTTC. Translating it yields CAWSRHSVGQETQYF. Full variable domain (remainder filled in from reference TRBV30 and TRBJ2-5): SQTIHQWPATLVQPVGSPLSLECTVEGTSNPNLYWYRQAAGRGLQLLFYSVGIGQISSEVPQNLSASRPQDRQFILSSKKLLLSDSGFYLCAWSRHSVGQETQYFGPGTRLLVL.

This chain uses TRBV4-1 with TRBJ2-1, with D perhaps TRBD1 or TRBD2 (7 bases each). Germline CDR1 MGHRA, CDR2 YSYEKL. The ends were cut back, 2 bases at V and 9 bases at J, with 20 bases in the middle. The CDR3 contains 16 residues. This CDR3 is CASSQTRGAGVGEQFF. The CDR3 DNA reads as TGCGCCAGCAGCCAAACCAGGGGGGCGGGAGTGGGTGAGCAGTTCTTC.

This sequence joins TRBV5-1 and TRBJ1-2; 7 bases fit TRBD1. The V gene's germline CDR1 is SGHRS and CDR2 YFSETQ. Trimming at V came to 0 bases and at J to 8 bases, leaving 4 bases not matched to a gene. The CDR3 loop spans 13 amino acids. The CDR3 reads CASSLGGGEGYTF. The CDR3 DNA reads TGCGCCAGCAGCTTGGGAGGGGGCGAGGGCTACACCTTC.

This chain joins TRBV29-1 and TRBJ2-7, with TRBD1 matching 8 bases. J gave up 1 base and V 3 bases, and 11 bases lay outside the gene matches. Germline V gene lookup returns CDR1 SQVTM and CDR2 ANQGSEA. This CDR3 spans 16 amino acids. DNA for the CDR3: TGCAGCGTTGAGGGTGAACGACAGGGGAATTCCTACGAGCAGTACTTC. It is translated as CSVEGERQGNSYEQYF.

The chain links TRBV6-5 to TRBJ1-2; D ambiguous. Germline assignment: CDR1 MNHEY and CDR2 SVGAGI. The V gene lost 4 bases and the J gene lost 4 bases, with 7 bases spanning the gap. The CDR3 is 12 amino acids. The DNA of the CDR3 is TGTGCCAGCAGTTCCAACCCCTATGGCTACACCTTC. Amino acids: CASSSNPYGYTF.

The chain is built from TRBV6-5 and TRBJ2-1; 8 nucleotides align to TRBD2. Germline CDR1 MNHEY, CDR2 SVGAGI. The CDR3 runs 14 residues. The V segment lost 6 bases and the J segment 3 bases; nucleotides outside the gene matches: 4. The CDR3 nucleotides read TGTGCCAGCAGCCGACTAGCGAACTACAATGAGCAGTTCTTC. Protein sequence: CASSRLANYNEQFF.

J is TRBJ1-2 and V is TRBV11-2; D ambiguous. Germline V gene data show CDR1 as SGHAT and CDR2 as FQNNGV. With 0 bases removed from V and 4 bases from J, the gap between germline ends came to 12 bases. The CDR3 is made up of 15 amino acids. CDR3 sequence: CASSLERKAPYGYTF. The CDR3 DNA reads TGTGCCAGCAGCTTAGAACGAAAAGCGCCCTATGGCTACACCTTC.